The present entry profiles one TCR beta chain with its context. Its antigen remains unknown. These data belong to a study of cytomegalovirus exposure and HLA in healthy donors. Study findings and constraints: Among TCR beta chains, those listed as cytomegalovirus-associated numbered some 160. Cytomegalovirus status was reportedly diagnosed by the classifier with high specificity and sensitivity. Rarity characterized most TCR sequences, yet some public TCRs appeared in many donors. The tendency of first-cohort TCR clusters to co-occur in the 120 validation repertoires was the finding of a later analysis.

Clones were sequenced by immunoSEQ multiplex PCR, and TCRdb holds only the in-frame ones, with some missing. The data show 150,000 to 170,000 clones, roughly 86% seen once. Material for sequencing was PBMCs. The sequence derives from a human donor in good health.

The CDR3 is CASSTLQSGRAIEQFF. The CDR3 DNA reads as TGTGCCAGCAGTACCCTACAGAGCGGGAGGGCCATTGAGCAGTTCTTC. The V and J genes are TRBV2 and TRBJ2-1; TRBD2 matches 10 bases. Germline values: CDR1 SNHLY, CDR2 FYNNEI. With V trimmed by 5 bases and J by 9 bases, 13 bases remained unmatched. The CDR3 loop spans 16 amino acids.